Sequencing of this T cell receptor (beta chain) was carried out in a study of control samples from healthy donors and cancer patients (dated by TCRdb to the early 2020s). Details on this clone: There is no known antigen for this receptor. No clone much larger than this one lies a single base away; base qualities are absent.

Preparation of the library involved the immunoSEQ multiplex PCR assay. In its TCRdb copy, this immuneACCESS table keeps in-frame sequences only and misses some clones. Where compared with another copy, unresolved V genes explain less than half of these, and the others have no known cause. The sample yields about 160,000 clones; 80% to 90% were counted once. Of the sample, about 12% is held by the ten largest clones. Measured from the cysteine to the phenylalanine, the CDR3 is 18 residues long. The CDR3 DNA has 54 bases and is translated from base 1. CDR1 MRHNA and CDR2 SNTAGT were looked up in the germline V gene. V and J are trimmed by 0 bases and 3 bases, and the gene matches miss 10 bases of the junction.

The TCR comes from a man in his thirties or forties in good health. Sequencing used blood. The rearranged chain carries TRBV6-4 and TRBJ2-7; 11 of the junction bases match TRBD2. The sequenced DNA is TGTGCCAGCAGTGACTCGAGTCTAGCGGGGGGCCAATGCTACGAGCAGTACTTC. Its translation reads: CASSDSSLAGGQCYEQYF.